A single T cell receptor (beta chain) is shown here with its context. This receptor's antigen is unknown. Base qualities are not provided; no much larger clone lies one nucleotide away. The data originate from a study of T cells after yellow fever vaccination (dated by TCRdb to the late 2010s). For the study in its entirety: The SMART-Seq v4 Ultra Low Input RNA kit was used to prepare libraries from fractions with low cell numbers. Two healthy male donors made up the cohort, one aged 18 to 29 years and the other aged 30 to 40 years. Bulk TCR alpha and beta repertoires were sequenced longitudinally to track T-cell clones before and after primary and booster YFV17D yellow fever vaccination. Bulk PBMC replicates and cell subsets were isolated from blood drawn at multiple timepoints before and after both primary and secondary immunization.

The sample's treatment or condition label, in plain terms: live attenuated yellow fever vaccine strain. At every blood-draw timepoint, two biological replicates of bulk PBMCs were collected. A standard Ficoll-Paque protocol was used to isolate PBMCs from peripheral blood. TriZol was used to extract RNA from bulk PBMCs, CD4 and CD8 fractions, and dextramer-positive and dextramer-negative fractions. TCR cDNA was synthesized by 5'RACE template switching, which introduced a universal primer site and unique molecular identifiers. Priming for cDNA synthesis came from both the TCR alpha and TCR beta constant segments. Two PCR steps were used to amplify libraries, with sample barcodes and sequencing adapters being added in the second step. Sequencing of libraries was performed on Illumina HiSeq 2500 (2x100 bp) or NovaSeq (2x150 bp). From the authors' description of their analysis: MIGEC handled demultiplexing of reads and collapsing into UMI consensus sequences, while MiXCR performed V(D)J alignment. Vaccine-responding clonotypes were defined with edgeR using replicate PBMC samples, requiring FDR below 0.01 and a log2 fold change above 5 up to day 15. Each bulk clonotype was labeled CD4 or CD8 based on which sequenced repertoire, CD4 or CD8, contained the clonotype at higher abundance. TCRdb redid the processing of the public reads, applying fastp at Q25 and MiXCR, and retained in-frame beta chains. When rows share a CDR3 protein, they turn into one entry using the most common DNA and genes. It is TCRdb's table, rather than the study itself, that gives the V and J calls and clone size. The sample table shows some 600,000 distinct CDR3 sequences, and 9% to 15% are seen once. Of the sample, 14% to 15% is held by the ten largest clones.

Trimming costs V 5 bases and J 5 bases, and their ends lie 13 bases apart. The CDR3 measures 14 amino acids from cysteine to phenylalanine. Only the CDR3 portion is preserved as DNA: 42 bases, with reading frame beginning at the first base. The germline V gene (reference sequence) provides CDR1 SEHNR and CDR2 FQNEAQ. The investigation overall reported the following: Because only a couple of donors were included in the study, the extent to which the findings can be generalized is limited. Compared with the primary T-cell response, the secondary T-cell response was weaker but faster, peaking on day 5 rather than day 15. A small fraction of clonotypes showed up in both the CD4 and CD8 compartments, probably as a result of convergent recombination. Most clones expanded after primary vaccination were re-detected after the booster (almost 98% of CD4 and approximately 85% of CD8), suggesting broad memory maintenance. Computational filtering was required because FACS-sorted repertoires could contain abundant contaminating clonotypes from the bulk population.

Recombination joined TRBV7-9 with TRBJ1-5, with TRBD1 tentatively as D gene (5 bases match). The sample consisted of PBMCs, taken on the day of the yellow fever booster vaccination. The sequence was collected from a man younger than 40 who received the YFV17D yellow fever vaccine. The CDR3 has the sequence CASSPLGVDQPQHF. At the DNA level, the sequence is TGTGCCAGCAGCCCTTTGGGGGTCGATCAGCCCCAGCATTTT.